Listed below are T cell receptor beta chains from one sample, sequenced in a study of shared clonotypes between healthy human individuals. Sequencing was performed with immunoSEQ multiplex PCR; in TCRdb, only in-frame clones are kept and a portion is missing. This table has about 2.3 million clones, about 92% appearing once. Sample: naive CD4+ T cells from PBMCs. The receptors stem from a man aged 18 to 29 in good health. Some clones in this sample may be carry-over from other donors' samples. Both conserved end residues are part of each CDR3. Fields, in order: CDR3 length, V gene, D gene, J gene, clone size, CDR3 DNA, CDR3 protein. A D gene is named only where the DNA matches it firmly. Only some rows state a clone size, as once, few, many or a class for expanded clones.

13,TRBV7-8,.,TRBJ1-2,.,TGTGCCAGCAGCCCTTTCCAGGGAGGTGGCTACACCTTC,CASSPFQGGGYTF
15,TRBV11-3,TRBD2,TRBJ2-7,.,TGTGCCAGCAGCTTAGGGCCTAGCGGGAACTACGAGCAGTACTTC,CASSLGPSGNYEQYF
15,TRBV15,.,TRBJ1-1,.,TGTGCCACCAGCAAAACGGACGGCATGAACACTGAAGCTTTCTTT,CATSKTDGMNTEAFF
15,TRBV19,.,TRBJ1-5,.,TGTGCCAGTAGTATAGATCGTGAAGGGGTTCAGCCCCAGCATTTT,CASSIDREGVQPQHF
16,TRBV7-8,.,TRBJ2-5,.,TGTGCCAGCAGCACGAACAGGCCCAAACGGGGAGAGACCCAGTACTTC,CASSTNRPKRGETQYF
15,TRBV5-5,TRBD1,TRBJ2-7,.,TGTGCCAGCAGGCCAGCAGAGACAGGGGTATACGAGCAGTACTTC,CASRPAETGVYEQYF
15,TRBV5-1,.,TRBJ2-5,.,TGCGCCAGCAGCGCCGGTCCGTCATCACAAGAGACCCAGTACTTC,CASSAGPSSQETQYF
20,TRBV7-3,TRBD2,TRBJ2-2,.,TGTGCCAGCAGCTCACAGCGCCGGAAAATAGCGGGAGACTACACCGGGGAGCTGTTTTTT,CASSSQRRKIAGDYTGELFF
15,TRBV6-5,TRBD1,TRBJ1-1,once,TGTGCCAGCAGTTACTCGGGACAGTACAACACTGAAGCTTTCTTT,CASSYSGQYNTEAFF
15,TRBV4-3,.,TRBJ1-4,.,TGCGCCAGCAGCCGGCAGCCGGCAACTAATGAAAAACTGTTTTTT,CASSRQPATNEKLFF
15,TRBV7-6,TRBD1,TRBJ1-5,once,TGTGCCAGCAGTCCAGGGACAGGGACCGATCAGCCCCAGCATTTT,CASSPGTGTDQPQHF
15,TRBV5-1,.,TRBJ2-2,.,TGCGCCAGCAGCCCAGAGGTACAGAACACCGGGGAGCTGTTTTTT,CASSPEVQNTGELFF
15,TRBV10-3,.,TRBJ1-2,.,TGTGCCATTTATTCCCCGAGACCCCTATTAAGCGGCTACACCTTC,CAIYSPRPLLSGYTF
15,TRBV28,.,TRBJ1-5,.,TGTGCCAGCAGTTCCCCGACAAATAGCAATCAGCCCCAGCATTTT,CASSSPTNSNQPQHF
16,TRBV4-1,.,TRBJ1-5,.,TGCGCCAGCAGCCAAGTGGCCGGGGCAGGTAATCAGCCCCAGCATTTT,CASSQVAGAGNQPQHF
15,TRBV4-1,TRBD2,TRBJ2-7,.,TGCGCCAGCAGCCCTGCGGGACTACCTTCCTACGAGCAGTACTTC,CASSPAGLPSYEQYF
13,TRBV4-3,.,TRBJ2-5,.,TGCGCCAGCAGCCTAAACCGGGGCGAGACCCAGTACTTC,CASSLNRGETQYF
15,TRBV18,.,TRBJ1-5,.,TGTGCCAGCTCATGGAGGTCAGATAGCAATCAGCCCCAGCATTTT,CASSWRSDSNQPQHF
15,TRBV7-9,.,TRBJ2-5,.,TGTGCCAGCAGCCCCTGGTCGGCCGACGGGGAGACCCAGTACTTC,CASSPWSADGETQYF
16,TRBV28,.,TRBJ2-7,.,TGTGCCAGCGACGCGGGTCCGGGGGCGGGCCACAACGAGCAGTACTTC,CASDAGPGAGHNEQYF
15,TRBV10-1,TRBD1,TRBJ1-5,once,TGCGCCAGCAGTTCGGACAGGGGGCTCAATCAGCCCCAGCATTTT,CASSSDRGLNQPQHF
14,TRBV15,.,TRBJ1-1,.,TGTGCCACCAGCAGGGGGCCCCCGAACACTGAAGCTTTCTTT,CATSRGPPNTEAFF
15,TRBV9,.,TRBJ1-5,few,TGTGCCAGCAGCCCCCACGGGGATAGCAATCAGCCCCAGCATTTT,CASSPHGDSNQPQHF
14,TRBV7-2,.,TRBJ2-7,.,TGTGCCAGCAGTCCCGGGAGCACCGCCTACGAGCAGTACTTC,CASSPGSTAYEQYF
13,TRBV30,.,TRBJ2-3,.,TGTGCCTGGAAGCGAACTAGCACAGATACGCAGTATTTT,CAWKRTSTDTQYF
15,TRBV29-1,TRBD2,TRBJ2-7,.,TGCAGCGTTGATGGACTAGCGGGGGAGACCTACGAGCAGTACTTC,CSVDGLAGETYEQYF
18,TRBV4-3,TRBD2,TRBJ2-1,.,TGCGCCAGCAGCCCTGGCTGGACGGAGCGGGAGTTTGCAAATGAGCAGTTCTTC,CASSPGWTEREFANEQFF
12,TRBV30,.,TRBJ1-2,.,TGTGCCTGGAGTACGGGGAGTAGTGGCTACACCTTC,CAWSTGSSGYTF
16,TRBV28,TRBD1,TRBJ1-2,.,TGTGCCAGCAGGGGCACAGGGGGCCCCGAATTCTATGGCTACACCTTC,CASRGTGGPEFYGYTF
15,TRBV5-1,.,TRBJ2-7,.,TGCGCCAGCAGCTTGGGTAGCATGGGCGGCTACGAGCAGTACTTC,CASSLGSMGGYEQYF
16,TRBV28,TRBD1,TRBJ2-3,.,TGTGCCAGCAGGTCCCTCAGGGGGCGCGGCACAGATACGCAGTATTTT,CASRSLRGRGTDTQYF
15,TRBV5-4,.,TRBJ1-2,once,TGTGCCAGCAGCTTCTTAGGGGTTCGCTACTATGGCTACACCTTC,CASSFLGVRYYGYTF
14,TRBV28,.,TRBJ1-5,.,TGTGCCAGCAGTCCCGGGGGGCGCAATCAGCCCCAGCATTTT,CASSPGGRNQPQHF
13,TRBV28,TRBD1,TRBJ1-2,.,TGTGCCAGCAGTTTAGCGTCAGGGGGGGGCTACACCTTC,CASSLASGGGYTF
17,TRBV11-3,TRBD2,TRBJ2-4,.,TGTGCCAGCAGCTCGGGGACTAGCGGGAGGGCCGAAAACATTCAGTACTTC,CASSSGTSGRAENIQYF